This T cell receptor (beta chain) originates from a study of cytomegalovirus exposure and HLA in healthy donors. Whole-study results and caveats: Further analysis, carried out later, found HLA-associated TCR beta chains more clonally expanded than equally common other chains.

Trimming left V 2 bases short and J 0 bases short, with 17 bases between. Germline V CDR1 and CDR2: LGHNA, YSLEER. CDR3 length: 18 amino acids. Remarks on this clone: The antigen is undetermined.

PCR involved 60 Vbeta and 13 Jbeta primers. TCRdb's copy holds only in-frame clones and misses some; the assay was immunoSEQ multiplex PCR. The data hold 160,000 or so clones, with around 77% observed a single time. V gene TRBV4-3 combines with J gene TRBJ2-1; a weak D match, TRBD1 (5 bases). The sequence came from a man aged 55 to 69 in good health and CMV-seronegative. Sequencing was done on a sample of PBMCs. For the CDR3, the DNA is TGCGCCAGCAGCCAAAGGGGTCAAGGGCTAGGCTCCTACAATGAGCAGTTCTTC. It is translated as CASSQRGQGLGSYNEQFF.